This T cell receptor (beta chain) is from a study of blood T cell repertoires in COVID-19 (TCRdb year 2020). Context from the whole study: Collaborator samples came from the United States, Italy and Spain and covered acute and convalescent phases of COVID-19. The prospective study material was composed of cDNA or gDNA derived from T cells, B-cell-depleted T cells, or PBMCs. Subjects who had been exposed to COVID-19, were actively infected with it, or had recovered from it provided the deeply sampled blood TCRbeta repertoires that made up the dataset. The repertoires were released in a freely available public database meant as a resource for research on the immune response to SARS-CoV-2. The samples were drawn from two sources: the first 160 participants of the ongoing ImmuneRACE study, and 1,000 to 1,500 subjects contributed by 6 global collaborators. Nearly every sample came with metadata listing a de-identified subject ID, COVID-19 status, age in years and sex. HLA class I and class II types, where available, came from metadata supplied by the sample provider rather than from assay-based typing.

Findings and caveats that apply to the study as a whole: The amount of clinical and demographic metadata varied by source and participant and was provided uncurated.

TCRbeta CDR3 regions were amplified from genomic DNA using the immunoSEQ Assay, a bias-controlled multiplex PCR. The original pipeline was this. The number of nucleated cells in each sample was estimated by amplification of reference gene primers within the assay. Sequence reads were collapsed and filtered to measure the absolute abundance of every unique TCRbeta CDR3 rearrangement. Productive Simpson clonality was computed per sample as the square root of Simpson's diversity index over productive rearrangements. TCRdb took this table from immuneACCESS and kept in-frame rearrangements with V and J called. Such tables lack part of the clones; where checked against another copy, unresolved V genes explain under half of the gap, and the rest is unexplained. That table furnishes V, J and clone size, whereas the DNA furnished D and trimming. This sample gives fewer than 150,000 clones in total; around 81% of them show up just once. Roughly 2% of the sample is taken by the ten largest.

In its sample, this clone was seen a few times. This clone's antigen is unknown. No base qualities exist here, and no much larger clone lies one base off it. Each collaborating institution followed its own protocols to collect whole blood in K2EDTA tubes. For TCRbeta analysis, collaborator samples were shipped as frozen whole blood, as isolated PBMCs, or as DNA extracted from either sample type. V and J are trimmed by 1 base and 4 bases, and the gene matches miss 4 bases of the junction. The CDR3, cysteine through phenylalanine, is 14 amino acids long. The retained sequence is limited to the CDR3, 42 bases, with the frame set at the first base. For CDR1 and CDR2, the germline V gene (reference sequence) lists SEHNR and FQNEAQ.

Sequenced: peripheral blood. This receptor was taken from a man in his 70s with acute or convalescent COVID-19. The chain was built from TRBV7-9 and TRBJ2-7, with 7 bases aligning to TRBD1. The CDR3 amino acid sequence is: CASSLGPGGYEQYF. The nucleotide sequence reads TGTGCCAGCAGCTTAGGGCCAGGGGGATACGAGCAGTACTTC.